This is a list of T cell receptor beta chains from one sample in a study of vaccination and CD4 T cells after COVID-19. These receptors' antigens are unknown. TCRdb itself ran the PCR reads through MiXCR, one entry per CDR3 protein. The sample has about 17,000 distinct CDR3 sequences; approximately 59% are singletons. Specimen: CD4+ T cells from blood, cultured in vitro, collected after SARS-CoV-2 vaccination. These receptor sequences come from a human donor who had recovered from COVID-19. CDR3s include the opening cysteine and the closing phenylalanine or tryptophan. A D gene is named only where the DNA matches it firmly. Some rows mark clone size as missing; the rest say once, few, many or name a class of expanded clone.

d_call j_call v_call clone_size cdr3_nt cdr3_aa
NA TRBJ2-3 TRBV20-1 NA TGCAGTGCTAGATTACCGGTCCGGGATACGCAGTATTTT CSARLPVRDTQYF
TRBD1 TRBJ1-2 TRBV19 NA TGTGCCAGTAGTATCTCCCGGGGGCAGGGGGCCCGCTACACCTTC CASSISRGQGARYTF
NA TRBJ1-2 TRBV7-2 NA TGTGCCAGCAGCCCACGAACTATCACCACATACCCTGGCTACACCTTC CASSPRTITTYPGYTF
NA TRBJ1-1 TRBV6-5 NA TGTGCCAGCAGTTATCAGAGGGGCACTGAAGCTTTCTTT CASSYQRGTEAFF
TRBD1 TRBJ2-6 TRBV15 NA TGTGCCACCAGCAGAGTTGGACAGGGGGCGCCCGGGGCCAACGTCCTGACTTTC CATSRVGQGAPGANVLTF
NA TRBJ2-3 TRBV30 NA TGTGCCTGGAGTCTTAGAACAGATACGCAGTATTTT CAWSLRTDTQYF
TRBD1 TRBJ1-1 TRBV5-1 few TGCGCCAGCAGTTCGGGACAGCTAAACACTGAAGCTTTCTTT CASSSGQLNTEAFF
TRBD1 TRBJ2-5 TRBV24-1 few TGTGCCACCAGTGATCCGGACAGGGGCGGGCAAGAGACCCAGTACTTC CATSDPDRGGQETQYF
TRBD1 TRBJ1-1 TRBV5-4 NA TGTGCCAGCAGCCCAGGACAGGGGCGGGTGAACACTGAAGCTTTCTTT CASSPGQGRVNTEAFF
NA TRBJ1-2 TRBV7-6 NA TGTGCCAGCAGTCCGGGCTTTGCAGGATCTAACTATGGCTACACCTTC CASSPGFAGSNYGYTF
NA TRBJ1-2 TRBV7-9 NA TGTGCCAGCAGCTTAGCGCCGGGCCATGGGTATGGCTACACCTTC CASSLAPGHGYGYTF
TRBD1 TRBJ1-5 TRBV24-1 few TGTGCCACCAGTGATAGATCAAGGGAAGACAGGGGGCGAGGGACTCGGCCCCAGCATTTT CATSDRSREDRGRGTRPQHF
NA TRBJ1-1 TRBV6-5 NA TGTGCCAGCAGTTACTCACAGGGAAGGGCTTTCTTT CASSYSQGRAFF
NA TRBJ1-3 TRBV4-1 NA TGCGCCAGCAGCCTCAACCTGGACCCAATAGGTAGAAACACCATATATTTT CASSLNLDPIGRNTIYF
NA TRBJ1-5 TRBV20-1 few TGCAGTGCTGGACGGCTCAATCAGCCCCAGCATTTT CSAGRLNQPQHF
TRBD1 TRBJ1-2 TRBV6-1 NA TGTGCCAGCAGGGGGGACAGATATGGCTACACCTTC CASRGDRYGYTF
NA TRBJ1-1 TRBV20-1 few TGCAGTGCTAGCCGGGGCTGGGACACTGAAGCTTTCTTT CSASRGWDTEAFF
TRBD1 TRBJ2-5 TRBV20-1 few TGCAGTGCTTCCATTCGACAGGGGCTACAAGAGACCCAGTACTTC CSASIRQGLQETQYF
TRBD1 TRBJ2-1 TRBV11-3 NA TGTGCCAGCAGCCCCATCACGGGGACAGGTAACGGGGATGAGCAGTTCTTC CASSPITGTGNGDEQFF